The clone carrying this T cell receptor beta chain was seen once. Its antigen remains unknown. The V gene's germline CDR1 is GTSNPN and CDR2 SVGIG (reference sequence). Trimming took 1 base from V and 9 from J; bases not matched to a gene: 5. CDR3 length: 14 amino acids. This sample stems from a study of cytomegalovirus exposure and HLA in healthy donors. Findings of the study overall: Generally TCR sequences proved uncommon, though certain public TCRs appeared in numerous donors.

Measured with immunoSEQ multiplex PCR; TCRdb has only the in-frame clones, and not every one. This table has over 110,000 clones, approximately 87% appearing once. The clonotype originates from a man younger than 35 in good health and CMV-seronegative. Input material: PBMCs. The chain couples TRBV30 to TRBJ2-4; 11 bases align to TRBD2. The chain's CDR3 is CAWSAIAGGFIQYF. CDR3 coding DNA: TGTGCCTGGAGTGCGATAGCGGGAGGGTTCATTCAGTACTTC.